This entry is about one T cell receptor (beta chain). The data originate from a study of shared clonotypes between healthy human individuals. Germline lookup yields CDR1 MDHEN and CDR2 SYDVKM. This CDR3 is built from 15 residues. Trimming removed 5 bases from V and 0 bases from J, with 13 bases in between. The protocol was immunoSEQ multiplex PCR, while the TCRdb copy is restricted to in-frame clones and leaves out a portion. The sample has about 1.5 million clones, 95% to 99% seen once; the top ten hold around 0.45%. Sequenced sample: naive CD4+ T cells sorted from blood. Subset noted: CD45RA+ positively selected. The source of this sequence is a man younger than 45 in good health. The chain recombines TRBV28 with TRBJ1-2; a possible D gene is TRBD1 (5 bases). The DNA for the CDR3 is TGTGCCAGCAGTCCGGCACGGGGGGCTAACTATGGCTACACCTTC. Translated: CASSPARGANYGYTF.